The following is a TCR beta chain sequence with its context. Its specificity is unknown. This sample was included in a study of post-analysis software for immune sequencing data. Across the whole study: Relapsing-remitting, secondary progressive and progressive-relapsing courses of multiple sclerosis were included.

Unique-molecular-identifier-tagged TCR beta cDNA libraries were used. When roughly 0.85 to 11 million T cells were used, they gave approximately 530,000 cDNA molecules. One entry per CDR3 protein results from TCRdb running MiXCR on the PCR reads. Here the sample spans about 770,000 distinct CDR3 sequences, 40% to 55% being singletons. Study results and limitations: Among multiple sclerosis patients, normalized Chao1 diversity was significantly below that of controls. In patients, TRBV5-6, TRBV5-1 and TRBV20-1 belonged to roughly five TRBV segments found more frequently than in controls. Co-batched samples clustered tightly together by F measure.

The ends lost 6 bases at V and 4 bases at J; junction bases unmatched: 8. Germline values: CDR1 SGHAT, CDR2 FQDESV (reference sequence). The CDR3 is 15 amino acids. This receptor was identified in a girl aged 5-17 years with multiple sclerosis. The chain couples TRBV11-1 to TRBJ2-7, with 11 bases fitting TRBD2. Sequencing used blood. The CDR3 here is CASSLLAGATYEQYF. The DNA of the CDR3 is TGTGCCAGCAGTCTACTAGCGGGAGCCACATACGAGCAGTACTTC.